This record covers a single T cell receptor beta chain. Time point: newly diagnosed GD, antithyroid drugs for less than 3 months. Extracted RNA from PBMCs served as the source of the TCR library. Germline CDR1 reads SEHNR; CDR2 reads FQNEAQ (reference sequence). This CDR3 contains 16 residues. J gave up 6 bases and V 5 bases, and 13 bases lay outside the gene matches. Arm-PCR of CDR3 regions and iRepertoire HTBI primers were used to build TCR beta libraries. TCRdb reprocessed the multiplex PCR reads via MiXCR and lists one record per CDR3 protein. The sample yields under 300,000 distinct CDR3 sequences, approximately 18% seen once. This record belongs to a study of regulatory T cells in long-lasting Graves disease. These data also formed part of another study, on T cells in Graves' hyperthyroidism and ophthalmopathy.

This specimen consisted of peripheral blood mononuclear cells (PBMCs), obtained at new diagnosis, from a patient treated with antithyroid drugs. This TCR was recovered from a woman aged 25 to 45 with Graves disease. V and J are TRBV7-9 and TRBJ2-4; 7 bases line up with TRBD1. The CDR3, as DNA: TGTGCCAGCAGCGCGACAGGGCCTCAAACTTTAAACATTCAGTACTTC. Translated, it gives CASSATGPQTLNIQYF.